This TCR beta chain was identified during a study of T cells after yellow fever vaccination. Across the study: Preparation of fractions with low cell numbers was performed using SMART-Seq v4 Ultra Low Input.

A universal primer site and UMIs were added as TCR cDNA was made by 5'RACE template switching. TCRdb re-derived calls from the 5' RACE reads in MiXCR, one entry per CDR3 protein. This table holds 500,000 to 650,000 distinct CDR3 sequences, less than 20% found once. Germline V gene sequence: CDR1 GTSNPN, CDR2 SVGIG (reference sequence). The CDR3 loop spans 12 amino acids. The V end was cut by 4 bases, the J end by 3 bases, with 9 bases between. Study conclusions and caveats: Relatively few clonotypes were ones that appeared in both CD4 and CD8 compartments.

This clonotype was seen only a few times. Its antigen is not known. The receptor's source is a man aged 18 to 35 who received the YFV17D yellow fever vaccine. The rearrangement links TRBV30 to TRBJ1-1; D is uncertain. The sequenced sample was PBMCs, obtained about 5 days after the first yellow fever vaccination. In DNA, the CDR3 is TGTGCCTGGACCAGTCCTTACACTGAAGCTTTCTTT. This encodes CAWTSPYTEAFF.